The next 20 T cell receptor beta chains were all read from a single sample in a study of neurological immune-mediated disorders. TCRdb independently ran MiXCR on the 5' RACE reads; one entry per CDR3 protein. The data contain 55,000 or so distinct CDR3 sequences, less than 5% of them singletons. The source material was PBMCs. These receptors were taken from a man over 45 with multiple sclerosis.

The chain combines TRBV19 with TRBJ1-2; weak D call: TRBD1 (6 bases). The CDR3 loop spans 13 amino acids. Between the trimmed V and J ends, which lost 4 bases and 8 bases, there was a span of 14 bases. Germline CDR1 reads LNHDA; CDR2 reads SQIVND (reference sequence). The CDR3 DNA reads TGTGCCAGTAGTACCCCCAGGGGCCTGGGCTACACCTTC. The encoded protein is CASSTPRGLGYTF.

This clonotype was seen many times. The CDR3 DNA reads as TGTGCCATCAGTGACGGACAGGGAGGTTACGAGCAGTACTTC. Its protein is CAISDGQGGYEQYF. The chain couples TRBV10-3 to TRBJ2-7, with 8 positions matching TRBD1. This CDR3 region has 14 residues. CDR1 ENHRY and CDR2 SYGVKD come from the germline V gene. With V trimmed by 3 bases and J by 4 bases, 5 bases remained unmatched.

The chain carries TRBV2 and TRBJ2-2, with D unclear. Germline CDR1 SNHLY, CDR2 FYNNEI. This CDR3 spans 14 amino acids. V was pared by 6 bases and J by 4 bases, with 12 bases between. The chain's CDR3 is CASRPGSSTGELFF. In DNA, the CDR3 is TGTGCCAGCAGGCCTGGGTCGAGCACCGGGGAGCTGTTTTTT.

In its sample, this clonotype was seen many times. The CDR3 here is CASSFTGGTDTQYF. DNA of the CDR3: TGCGCCAGCAGCTTCACAGGAGGGACAGATACGCAGTATTTT. The chain recombines TRBV5-1 with TRBJ2-3, with a possible D match to TRBD2 (6 bases). V dropped 2 bases and J dropped 3 bases, with 10 bases sitting between them. This CDR3 contains 14 residues. CDR1 is SGHRS, CDR2 YFSETQ, per germline.

This clonotype was counted a few times. V and J are TRBV2 and TRBJ2-7, with a possible D match to TRBD2 (6 bases). Germline CDR1 and CDR2: SNHLY and FYNNEI. V lost 5 bases and J lost 1, with 12 bases in between. CDR3 length equals 14 residues. The CDR3 bases are TGTGCCAGCAGTTCCACGGGAGTGTCCTACGAGCAGTACTTC. It encodes CASSSTGVSYEQYF.

With regard to this clonotype: A single base separates this from a much larger clone, so it may be a read error. The genes are TRBV7-9 and TRBJ2-7; maybe TRBD1 (5 bases). The CDR3 runs to 14 residues. CDR1 is SEHNR and CDR2 is FQNEAQ in the germline V gene (reference sequence). The CDR3 is CVSSLAGLVYEQYF. CDR3 coding DNA: TGTGTCAGCAGCTTAGCAGGGCTTGTCTACGAGCAGTACTTC.

This clonotype was seen at least ten times. The chain combines TRBV20-1 with TRBJ2-5; 12 bases are a match to TRBD2. Per germline, CDR1 DFQATT and CDR2 SNEGSKA (reference sequence). The CDR3 consists of 17 residues. V shed 5 bases, J shed 2 bases, and the junction held 12 bases outside the gene matches. CDR3 region: CSAGGRLAGEGQETQYF. Here the CDR3 DNA reads TGCAGTGCTGGAGGAAGACTAGCGGGAGAGGGTCAAGAGACCCAGTACTTC.

This clonotype was counted many times. This rearrangement joins TRBV20-1 to TRBJ2-6; TRBD2 matches 9 bases. Germline CDR1 reads DFQATT; CDR2 reads SNEGSKA (reference sequence). Trimming cost V 1 base and J 0 bases; bases outside gene matches: 7. The CDR3 sequence is 18 residues long. The chain's CDR3 is CSARGASGVSSGANVLTF. In DNA form, the CDR3 reads TGCAGTGCTAGAGGAGCTAGCGGGGTGAGCTCTGGGGCCAACGTCCTGACTTTC.

In regard to this clonotype: This may come from a read error, since a much larger clone is one base off. J is TRBJ1-2 and V is TRBV5-1; a weak D match, TRBD1 (6 bases). Germline-derived CDR1 and CDR2 are SGHRS and YFSETQ. V lost 0 bases, J lost 0 bases, and 12 bases lay in between. The CDR3 has 16 residues. The CDR3 sequence is CASSLAQGIANYGYTF. Here the CDR3 DNA reads TGCGCCAGCAGCTTGGCCCAGGGGATTGCTAACTATGGCTACACCTTC.

This clonotype was seen ten or more times. This chain links TRBV20-1 with TRBJ2-1; D is tentatively TRBD1 or TRBD2 (5 bases each). V was shortened by 3 bases and J by 8 bases, with 14 bases between the two germline ends. The CDR3 extends over 13 amino acids. Germline V gene sequence: CDR1 DFQATT, CDR2 SNEGSKA (reference sequence). CDR3 DNA sequence: TGCAGTGCTAGCTGGGACGGGTACGATGAGCAGTTCTTC. Its protein product is CSASWDGYDEQFF.

This clonotype was seen many times. V usage is TRBV5-1 and J usage is TRBJ2-6; possibly TRBD1 or TRBD2 for D (5 bases each). Trimming took off 3 bases at V and 4 bases at J, with 14 bases between the two ends. Germline V CDR1 and CDR2: SGHRS, YFSETQ. The CDR3 spans 16 residues. CDR3 loop: CASSSLLGTGANVLTF. As DNA, the CDR3 is TGCGCCAGCAGCTCCTTACTAGGGACCGGGGCCAACGTCCTGACTTTC.

This clonotype was detected many times. The rearrangement uses TRBV20-1 and TRBJ1-1; D possibly corresponds to TRBD1 (6 bases). CDR1 and CDR2 from the germline V gene are DFQATT and SNEGSKA (reference sequence). The V and J ends lost 0 bases and 5 bases respectively, with 19 bases between them. This CDR3 is 16 amino acids long. In nucleotides, the CDR3 is TGCAGTGCTAGAGATCGTCATTTAGGGGGAGATACTGAAGCTTTCTTT. Translated, it gives CSARDRHLGGDTEAFF.

This clonotype was seen ten or more times. The rearrangement uses TRBV9 and TRBJ1-2, with D possibly being TRBD1 (6 bases). Looked up from germline, CDR1 is SGDLS and CDR2 is YYNGEE. The germline V and J ends were trimmed by 0 bases and 3 bases, with 12 bases remaining between them. The CDR3 extends over 15 amino acids. The CDR3 DNA reads as TGTGCCAGCAGCGTAGCTCCAGGGGTCTACTATGGCTACACCTTC. This translates into CASSVAPGVYYGYTF.

This clonotype has a count of ten or more. This chain uses TRBV7-6 with TRBJ2-7, with 9 bases aligning to TRBD2. Germline V lookup: CDR1 SGHVS, CDR2 FNYEAQ. This CDR3 is built from 14 residues. The V segment lost 5 bases and the J segment 4 bases; nucleotides outside the gene matches: 6. This CDR3 reads CASSAIAGVYEQYF. The DNA for the CDR3 is TGTGCCAGCAGCGCAATAGCGGGGGTTTACGAGCAGTACTTC.

This clonotype was detected ten times or more. The chain recombines TRBV7-9 with TRBJ1-6; D call uncertain. This CDR3 is 12 amino acids long. The V end lost 1 base, the J end lost 15 bases, and 10 bases lay between the germline ends. The germline V gene encodes CDR1 SEHNR and CDR2 FQNEAQ (reference sequence). DNA for the CDR3: TGTGCCAGCAGCTTAGGGGTGACGCACCTCCACTTT. Translation gives CASSLGVTHLHF.

The table lists this clonotype with many counts. This chain connects TRBV5-1 to TRBJ1-1, with D unclear. V was shortened by 0 bases and J by 1 base, with 7 bases between the two germline ends. The CDR3 runs to 14 residues. The V gene's germline CDR1 is SGHRS and CDR2 YFSETQ. The CDR3 is CASSLDGGNTEAFF. The DNA of the CDR3 is TGCGCCAGCAGCTTGGACGGAGGGAACACTGAAGCTTTCTTT.

The rearrangement joins TRBV6-1 to TRBJ2-1, with 9 bases that match TRBD2. The germline gives CDR1 MNHNS, CDR2 SASEGT. V gave up 6 bases and J gave up 0 bases; unmatched junction bases: 12. This CDR3 is built from 18 residues. The CDR3 DNA follows: TGTGCCAGCAGGAGCCTGGCGGGAGGGGTCGGCTCCTACAATGAGCAGTTCTTC. It yields the protein CASRSLAGGVGSYNEQFF.

This clonotype came up many times. The chain carries TRBV5-1 and TRBJ2-5, with TRBD2 as a possible D gene (7 bases). Germline CDR1 reads SGHRS; CDR2 reads YFSETQ. Deletions cut 10 bases from V and 5 bases from J, with 18 bases between. This CDR3 contains 13 residues. The CDR3 DNA sequence: TGCGCCTGCGCCCGGGGGGCTGAGGAGACCCAGTACTTC. Translated, it gives CACARGAEETQYF.

This clonotype was observed many times. V usage is TRBV25-1 and J usage is TRBJ2-7; 7 bases align to TRBD1. Germline CDR1 and CDR2: MGHDK and SYGVNS. Losses at the gene ends were 6 bases for V and 4 bases for J; bases not matched to a gene: 6. This CDR3 is 13 amino acids long. The CDR3 nucleotides read TGTGCCAGCAGACCTACAGGGGAATACGAGCAGTACTTC. Its translation: CASRPTGEYEQYF.

This clonotype was found many times. The J gene is TRBJ2-2, the V gene TRBV20-1; D could derive from TRBD1 or TRBD2 (5 bases each). This CDR3 spans 15 amino acids. The V and J ends lost 4 bases and 3 bases respectively, with 15 bases between them. CDR1 and CDR2 (germline): DFQATT, SNEGSKA (reference sequence). The CDR3, as DNA: TGCAGTGCTAAAGGTGGGGGAGTTGACACCGGGGAGCTGTTTTTT. This gives the protein CSAKGGGVDTGELFF.